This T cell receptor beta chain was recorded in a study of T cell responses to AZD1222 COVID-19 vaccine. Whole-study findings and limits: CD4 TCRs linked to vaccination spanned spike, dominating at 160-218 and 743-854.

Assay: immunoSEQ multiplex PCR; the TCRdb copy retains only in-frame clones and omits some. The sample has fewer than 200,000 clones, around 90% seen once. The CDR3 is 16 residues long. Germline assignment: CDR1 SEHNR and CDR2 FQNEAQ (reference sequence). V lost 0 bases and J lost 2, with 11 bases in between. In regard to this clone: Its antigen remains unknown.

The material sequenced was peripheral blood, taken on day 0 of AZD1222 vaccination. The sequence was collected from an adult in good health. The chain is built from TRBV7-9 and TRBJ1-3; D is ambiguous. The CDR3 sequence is CASSLALGLTGNTIYF. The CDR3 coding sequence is TGTGCCAGCAGCTTAGCGCTGGGGTTGACTGGAAACACCATATATTTT.